This passage covers 18 T cell receptor beta chains from one sample sequenced in a study of T cells in Graves' hyperthyroidism and ophthalmopathy. Researchers took RNA transcripts and amplified the TCR beta CDR3 regions from them. When the TCR CDR3 underwent first-round RT-PCR, the HTBI primer set was used. TCRdb fed the multiplex PCR reads into MiXCR, producing one record per CDR3 protein. In the table there are some 250,000 distinct CDR3 sequences, roughly 15% of which are singletons. Material for sequencing was blood. These receptors were collected from a woman aged 45-59 years with Graves' hyperthyroidism that later progressed to Graves' ophthalmopathy.

This clonotype was seen just once. A much larger clone lies one base from this, so it may be a read error. The chain is built from TRBV6-1 and TRBJ2-7, with 7 bases lining up with TRBD2. From germline, CDR1 is MNHNS and CDR2 SASEGT. V gave up 3 bases and J gave up 2 bases; unmatched junction bases: 7. CDR3 size: 15 residues. This CDR3 is CASSESAGRAYEQYF. CDR3 DNA sequence: TGTGCCAGCAGTGAGTCAGCGGGACGGGCCTACGAGCAGTACTTC.

At least ten counts were recorded for this clonotype. This chain links TRBV5-1 with TRBJ2-2; a possible D gene is TRBD1 (5 bases). Trimming removed 6 bases from V and 0 bases from J, with 9 bases in between. The CDR3 contains 14 residues. CDR1 and CDR2 (germline): SGHRS, YFSETQ. CDR3 amino acids: CASTRDPNTGELFF. As DNA, the CDR3 is TGCGCCAGCACCAGGGATCCGAACACCGGGGAGCTGTTTTTT.

Concerning this clonotype: This may stem from a read error, because a much larger clone lies one nucleotide away. The rearrangement joins TRBV28 to TRBJ1-5; no definite D call. Germline V gene lookup returns CDR1 MDHEN and CDR2 SYDVKM. This CDR3 has 15 residues. V lost 6 bases and J 6 bases, leaving 18 bases between the germline ends. This chain's CDR3 is CASRSDSSYGQPQHF. In DNA, the CDR3 is TGTGCCAGCAGGTCCGACTCAAGTTACGGTCAGCCCCAGCATTTT.

This clonotype was seen many times. This chain links TRBV28 with TRBJ1-1, with 9 bases identical to TRBD1. This CDR3 contains 15 residues. Unmatched junction bases numbered 6, after V lost 2 bases and J lost 5 bases. Germline assignment: CDR1 MDHEN and CDR2 SYDVKM. The CDR3 here is CASSLPGQGLTEAFF. The CDR3 coding sequence is TGTGCCAGCAGTTTACCGGGACAGGGCCTAACTGAAGCTTTCTTT. Full variable domain (outside the CDR3, taken from reference TRBV28 and TRBJ1-1): DVKVTQSSRYLVKRTGEKVFLECVQDMDHENMFWYRQDPGLGLRLIYFSYDVKMKEKGDIPEGYSVSREKKERFSLILESASTNQTSMYLCASSLPGQGLTEAFFGQGTRLTVV.

This clonotype was counted only a few times. In nucleotides, the CDR3 is TGTGCCAGCAGCTTCGGCACGAAGAATTCACCCCTCCACTTT. Translating it yields CASSFGTKNSPLHF. The gene calls are TRBV7-3 and TRBJ1-6; no reliable D call. Trimming cost V 3 bases and J 7 bases, with 10 bases left between them. CDR3 length: 14 residues. The germline V gene has CDR1 SGHTA and CDR2 FQGTGA.

This clonotype was observed a few times. CDR3 region: CASSLDAHVAKNIQYF. The CDR3, as DNA: TGTGCCAGCAGCTTAGACGCTCATGTAGCCAAAAACATTCAGTACTTC. The chain employs TRBV7-3 and TRBJ2-4; no firm D call. Germline CDR1 and CDR2: SGHTA and FQGTGA. The V end lost 2 bases, the J end lost 0 bases, and 11 bases lay between the germline ends. The CDR3 consists of 16 residues.

This clonotype has a count of ten or more. The gene calls are TRBV27 and TRBJ2-1; 13 bases fit TRBD2. The CDR3 has 15 amino acids. Germline V CDR1 and CDR2: MNHEY, SMNVEV (reference sequence). The trim removed 4 bases at V and 8 bases at J, leaving 5 bases unmatched. CDR3 sequence: CASSSPGLAGDEQFF. CDR3 DNA sequence: TGTGCCAGCAGTTCCCCAGGACTAGCGGGAGATGAGCAGTTCTTC.

This clonotype was recorded at least ten times. The rearrangement uses TRBV2 and TRBJ1-3; tentatively, D is TRBD1 (5 bases). CDR3 length: 13 residues. V lost 6 bases, J lost 3 bases, and 9 bases lay in between. Germline V gene lookup returns CDR1 SNHLY and CDR2 FYNNEI. CDR3 in amino acids: CASRGESGNTIYF. The CDR3 region has the DNA TGTGCCAGCAGGGGGGAGAGTGGAAACACCATATATTTT.

This rearrangement joins TRBV5-4 to TRBJ2-7, with a weak D call TRBD2 (6 bases). Trimming removed 4 bases from V and 2 bases from J, with 16 bases in between. The CDR3 spans 15 residues. CDR1 and CDR2 (germline): SGHNT, YYREEE (reference sequence). The CDR3 reads CASSRFSGGPYEQYF. The CDR3 DNA sequence: TGTGCCAGCAGCCGCTTTAGCGGTGGACCCTACGAGCAGTACTTC.

This sequence joins TRBV27 and TRBJ1-1, with TRBD1 identical over 9 bases. Per germline, CDR1 MNHEY and CDR2 SMNVEV (reference sequence). CDR3 length: 13 amino acids. The junction had 2 bases not matched to a gene; V was cut back by 4 bases and J by 5 bases. CDR3 region: CASSSGTGTEAFF. Here the CDR3 DNA reads TGTGCCAGCAGTTCTGGGACAGGGACTGAAGCTTTCTTT.

This clonotype was observed at least ten times. The genes are TRBV12-3 or TRBV12-4 and TRBJ1-2; weak D call: TRBD1 (6 bases). V was trimmed by 6 bases and J by 5 bases, leaving 13 bases between them. The CDR3 length is 13 residues. The DNA for the CDR3 is TGTGCCAGCAGCGAAGACAGGTCATATGGCTACACCTTC. It translates to CASSEDRSYGYTF.

Regarding this clonotype: One end of the junction is discordant with germline, which a read error may explain. V gene TRBV28 combines with J gene TRBJ2-7; a weak D match, TRBD1 (5 bases). Per the germline V gene, CDR1 is MDHEN and CDR2 is SYDVKM. This CDR3 has 13 residues. The CDR3 sequence: CASSPRASYGQYF. CDR3 DNA sequence: TGTGCCAGCAGTCCCAGGGCCTCCTACGGGCAGTACTTC.

On this clonotype: Possible read error: a much larger clone is one base away. Likely a read error: the CDR3 ends without its conserved phenylalanine or tryptophan. V gene TRBV6-2 or TRBV6-3 combines with J gene TRBJ1-5; D remains ambiguous. Germline V CDR1 and CDR2: MNHEY, SVGEGT. This CDR3 is built from 11 residues. Trimming shortened V by 7 bases and J by 6 bases, and 7 bases separated the two germline ends. This CDR3 reads CASNSGQPQHL. The CDR3 bases are TGTGCCAGCAATTCGGGTCAGCCCCAGCATTTG.

This clonotype has at least ten counts. The chain uses TRBV9 and TRBJ2-5; 8 nucleotides match TRBD1. The germline CDR1 and CDR2 sequences are SGDLS and YYNGEE. V gave up 4 bases and J gave up 4 bases; unmatched junction bases: 12. This CDR3 region has 16 residues. This CDR3 reads CASSPPGQGARETQYF. The CDR3 DNA sequence: TGTGCCAGCAGCCCCCCAGGGCAGGGGGCGCGAGAGACCCAGTACTTC.

This clonotype was seen many times. J is TRBJ2-2 and V is TRBV3-1; D possibly corresponds to TRBD1 (6 bases). Deletions cut 4 bases from V and 1 base from J, with 7 bases between. The CDR3 sequence is 14 residues long. CDR1 is LGHDT, CDR2 YNNKEL, per germline (reference sequence). The CDR3 loop reads CASSPTGNTGELFF. CDR3 bases: TGTGCCAGCAGCCCGACAGGGAACACCGGGGAGCTGTTTTTT.

This clonotype appeared many times. This chain connects TRBV10-3 to TRBJ2-5; 10 nucleotides align to TRBD2. The trim removed 0 bases at V and 6 bases at J, leaving 7 bases unmatched. CDR3 length equals 16 residues. Germline values: CDR1 ENHRY, CDR2 SYGVKD. The CDR3 is CAISESIASGRKTQYF. Here the CDR3 DNA reads TGTGCCATCAGTGAGTCGATCGCTAGCGGGAGAAAGACCCAGTACTTC.

This clonotype occurred many times. The CDR3 protein is CAISEDRANSPLHF. The DNA for the CDR3 is TGTGCCATCAGTGAGGACAGGGCGAATTCACCCCTCCACTTT. The rearrangement uses TRBV10-3 and TRBJ1-6, with 7 nucleotides matching TRBD1. V trimming: 2 bases; J trimming: 7 bases; junction bases outside the gene matches: 2. CDR3 length: 14 amino acids. The V gene's germline CDR1 is ENHRY and CDR2 SYGVKD.

The chain's CDR3 is CSVARDSANYGYTF. The CDR3 bases are TGCAGCGTTGCCCGGGACTCCGCTAACTATGGCTACACCTTC. The chain joins TRBV29-1 to TRBJ1-2; possible D gene TRBD1, 5 bases. Trimming pared 4 bases from V and 0 bases from J, leaving 12 bases between. The CDR3 has 14 amino acids. CDR1 SQVTM and CDR2 ANQGSEA come from the germline V gene. Complete variable domain (other parts from reference TRBV29-1 and TRBJ1-2): SAVISQKPSRDICQRGTSLTIQCQVDSQVTMMFWYRQQPGQSLTLIATANQGSEATYESGFVIDKFPISRPNLTFSTLTVSNMSPEDSSIYLCSVARDSANYGYTFGSGTRLTVV.